These T cell receptor beta chains were read from a single sample in a study of Graves' ophthalmopathy and Graves' hyperthyroidism. Using its own MiXCR run on the multiplex PCR reads, TCRdb lists one record per CDR3 protein. The table records hundreds of thousands of distinct CDR3 sequences, around 21% of them present only once. Sequences were obtained from peripheral blood. The receptors here all came from a woman under 30 with stable Graves' hyperthyroidism. Both conserved end residues are part of each CDR3. The order of the fields is V gene, J gene, CDR3 protein.

>TRBV6-5|TRBJ2-7
CASRRTGGSFPYEQYF
>TRBV11-2|TRBJ2-7
CATSPELASSEQYF
>TRBV6-2/TRBV6-3|TRBJ2-7
CASSSYRSYEQYF
>TRBV10-3|TRBJ1-1
CAISDGTNTEAFF
>TRBV5-4|TRBJ2-5
CASMRDPLQETQYF
>TRBV12-3/TRBV12-4|TRBJ1-4
CASSRGHLGEKLFF
>TRBV20-1|TRBJ1-5
CSARDNRGLQPQHF
>TRBV29-1|TRBJ1-1
CSVEESRTGGFF
>TRBV12-3/TRBV12-4|TRBJ1-2
CASRHSRAGSNYGYTF
>TRBV20-1|TRBJ2-7
CSAKGARVGASYEQYF
>TRBV18|TRBJ2-7
CASSPRDRGPSEQYF
>TRBV18|TRBJ1-1
CASSSTRGQETEAFF
>TRBV7-6|TRBJ2-7
CASSLAPPGLASEQYF
>TRBV6-1|TRBJ1-2
CASSELPEDYGYTF
>TRBV5-1|TRBJ2-2
CASSQNTGTSNTGELFF
>TRBV28|TRBJ2-5
CASSLGQSRYQETQYF
>TRBV12-3/TRBV12-4|TRBJ2-1
CASSFLGKNNEQFF
>TRBV10-3|TRBJ1-1
CAISAQGAEGTEAFF
>TRBV20-1|TRBJ2-5
CSAREGKETQYF
>TRBV6-1|TRBJ1-1
CASSEGESGWAFF
>TRBV20-1|TRBJ2-7
CSAKEITSGSYEQYF
>TRBV27|TRBJ1-1
CASSRRKGRNTEAFF
>TRBV14|TRBJ2-5
CASSHGTSFGTQYF
>TRBV19|TRBJ1-2
CASASGGAYGYTF
>TRBV7-2|TRBJ2-7
CASSWYRDSYEQYF
>TRBV12-3/TRBV12-4|TRBJ2-5
CASSSNRGAAGETQYF
>TRBV6-1|TRBJ1-1
CASILHGVRLNTEAFF
>TRBV6-1|TRBJ2-7
CASSERATGVGEQYF
>TRBV20-1|TRBJ2-7
CSAGGGGREQYF
>TRBV20-1|TRBJ2-7
CSAEENEQYF